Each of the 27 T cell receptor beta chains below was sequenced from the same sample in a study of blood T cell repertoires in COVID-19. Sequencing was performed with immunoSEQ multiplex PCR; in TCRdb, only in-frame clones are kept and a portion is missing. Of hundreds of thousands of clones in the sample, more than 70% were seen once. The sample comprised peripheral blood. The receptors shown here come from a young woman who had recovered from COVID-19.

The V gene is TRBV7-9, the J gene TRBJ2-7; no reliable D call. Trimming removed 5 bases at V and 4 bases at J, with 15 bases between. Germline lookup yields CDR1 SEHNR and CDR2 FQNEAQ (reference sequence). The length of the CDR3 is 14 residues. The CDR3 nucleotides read TGTGCCAGCAGCCAACCCCAGGATGGATACGAGCAGTACTTC. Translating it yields CASSQPQDGYEQYF.

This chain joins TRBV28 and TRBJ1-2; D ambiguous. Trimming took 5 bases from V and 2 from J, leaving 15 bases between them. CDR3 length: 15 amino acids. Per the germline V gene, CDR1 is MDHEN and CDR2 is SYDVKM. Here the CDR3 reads CASSKPPSANYGYTF. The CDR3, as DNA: TGTGCCAGCAGTAAACCCCCTTCAGCGAACTATGGCTACACCTTC.

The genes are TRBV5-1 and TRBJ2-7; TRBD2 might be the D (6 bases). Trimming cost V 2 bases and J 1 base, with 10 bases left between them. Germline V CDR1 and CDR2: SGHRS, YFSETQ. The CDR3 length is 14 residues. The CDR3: CASSFTGRSYEQYF. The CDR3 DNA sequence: TGCGCCAGCAGCTTTACTGGGAGGTCCTACGAGCAGTACTTC.

The DNA for the CDR3 is TGTGCCAGCACCACCACAGGGATCGACACTGAAGCTTTCTTT. Amino acids: CASTTTGIDTEAFF. The chain is built from TRBV7-9 and TRBJ1-1; weak D call: TRBD1 (6 bases). The CDR3 runs to 14 residues. V was cut by 7 bases and J by 3 bases, with 15 bases left in between. Germline loops: CDR1 SEHNR, CDR2 FQNEAQ (reference sequence).

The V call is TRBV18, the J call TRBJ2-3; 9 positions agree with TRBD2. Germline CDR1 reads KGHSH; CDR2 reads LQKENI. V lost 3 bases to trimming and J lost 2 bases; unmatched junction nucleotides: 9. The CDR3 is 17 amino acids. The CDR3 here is CASSPLGSGGNTDTQYF. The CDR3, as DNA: TGTGCCAGCTCACCGCTGGGTAGCGGGGGCAACACAGATACGCAGTATTTT.

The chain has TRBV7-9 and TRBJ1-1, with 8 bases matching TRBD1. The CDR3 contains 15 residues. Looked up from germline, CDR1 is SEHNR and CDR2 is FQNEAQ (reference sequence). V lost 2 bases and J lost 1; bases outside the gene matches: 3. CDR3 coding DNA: TGTGCCAGCAGCTTACACGGGACAGGGAACACTGAAGCTTTCTTT. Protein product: CASSLHGTGNTEAFF.

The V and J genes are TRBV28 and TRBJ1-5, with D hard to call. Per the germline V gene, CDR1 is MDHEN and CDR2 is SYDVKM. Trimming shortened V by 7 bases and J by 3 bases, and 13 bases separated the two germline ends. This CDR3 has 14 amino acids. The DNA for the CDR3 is TGTGCCAGCAAGCTGAGGTCCTTCAATCAGCCCCAGCATTTT. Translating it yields CASKLRSFNQPQHF.

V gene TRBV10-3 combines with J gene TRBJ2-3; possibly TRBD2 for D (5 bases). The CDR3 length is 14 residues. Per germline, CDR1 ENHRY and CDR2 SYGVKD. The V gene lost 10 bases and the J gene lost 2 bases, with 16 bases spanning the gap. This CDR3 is CATEEDLSTDTQYF. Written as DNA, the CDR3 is TGTGCCACAGAGGAGGACCTTTCCACAGATACGCAGTATTTT.

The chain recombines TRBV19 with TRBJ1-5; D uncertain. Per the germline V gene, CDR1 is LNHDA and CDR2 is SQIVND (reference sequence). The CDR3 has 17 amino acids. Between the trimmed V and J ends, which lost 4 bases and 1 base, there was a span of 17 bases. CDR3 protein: CASSKRVEEVSNQPQHF. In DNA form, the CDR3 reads TGTGCCAGTAGTAAGCGCGTCGAGGAAGTGAGCAATCAGCCCCAGCATTTT.

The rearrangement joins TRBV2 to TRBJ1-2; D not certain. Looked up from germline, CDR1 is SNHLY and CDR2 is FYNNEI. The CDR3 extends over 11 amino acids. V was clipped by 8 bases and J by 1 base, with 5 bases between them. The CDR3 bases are TGTGCCAGCGCGGGTAACTATGGCTACACCTTC. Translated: CASAGNYGYTF.

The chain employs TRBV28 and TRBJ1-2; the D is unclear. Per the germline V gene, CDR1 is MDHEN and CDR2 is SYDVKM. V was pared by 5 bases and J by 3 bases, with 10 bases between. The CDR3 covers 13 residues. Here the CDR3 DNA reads TGTGCCAGCAGTGCTAATCTATACTATGGCTACACCTTC. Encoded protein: CASSANLYYGYTF.

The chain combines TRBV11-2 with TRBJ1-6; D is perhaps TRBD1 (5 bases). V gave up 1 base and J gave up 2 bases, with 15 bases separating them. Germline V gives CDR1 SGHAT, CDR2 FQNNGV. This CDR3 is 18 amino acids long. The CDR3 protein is CASSLVFREGTYNSPLHF. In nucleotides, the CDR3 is TGTGCCAGCAGCTTAGTTTTCAGGGAAGGCACCTATAATTCACCCCTCCACTTT.

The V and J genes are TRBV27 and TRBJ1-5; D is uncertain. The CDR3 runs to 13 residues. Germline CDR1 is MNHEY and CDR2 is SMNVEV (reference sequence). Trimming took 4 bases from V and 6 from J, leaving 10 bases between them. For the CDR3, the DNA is TGTGCCAGCAGTTCTAAATCAGGTCAGCCCCAGCATTTT. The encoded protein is CASSSKSGQPQHF.

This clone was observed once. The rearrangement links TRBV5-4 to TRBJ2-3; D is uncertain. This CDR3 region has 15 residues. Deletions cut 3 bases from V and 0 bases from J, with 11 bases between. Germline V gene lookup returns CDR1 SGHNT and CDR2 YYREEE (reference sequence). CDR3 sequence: CASSSDGSSTDTQYF. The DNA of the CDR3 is TGTGCCAGCAGCTCCGACGGGTCTAGCACAGATACGCAGTATTTT.

The CDR3 here is CASILGLPRVLTF. CDR3 nucleotide sequence: TGTGCCAGCATCCTTGGACTCCCCAGGGTCCTGACTTTC. This chain connects TRBV7-2 to TRBJ2-6; tentatively, D is TRBD2 (5 bases). Germline V gene lookup returns CDR1 SGHTA and CDR2 FQGNSA. The germline V and J ends were trimmed by 7 bases and 13 bases, with 17 bases remaining between them. The CDR3 contains 13 residues. Based on the CDR3 plus reference TRBV7-2 and TRBJ2-6, the full variable domain is GAGVSQSPSNKVTEKGKDVELRCDPISGHTALYWYRQSLGQGLEFLIYFQGNSAPDKSGLPSDRFSAERTGGSVSTLTIQRTQQEDSAVYLCASILGLPRVLTFGAGSRLTVL.

This CDR3 is CASSYTAGNYGYTF. CDR3 sequence (DNA): TGTGCCAGCAGTTACACCGCAGGAAACTATGGCTACACCTTC. This rearrangement joins TRBV6-5 to TRBJ1-2; D is unresolved. V gave up 2 bases and J gave up 2 bases, with 9 bases separating them. Germline V gene data show CDR1 as MNHEY and CDR2 as SVGAGI. This CDR3 contains 14 residues.

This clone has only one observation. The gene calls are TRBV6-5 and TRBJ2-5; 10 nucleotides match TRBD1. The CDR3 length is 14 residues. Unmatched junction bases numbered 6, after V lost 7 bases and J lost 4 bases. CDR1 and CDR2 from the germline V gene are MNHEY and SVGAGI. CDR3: CASTRDRGLETQYF. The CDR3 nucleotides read TGTGCCAGCACCCGAGACAGGGGGCTAGAGACCCAGTACTTC.

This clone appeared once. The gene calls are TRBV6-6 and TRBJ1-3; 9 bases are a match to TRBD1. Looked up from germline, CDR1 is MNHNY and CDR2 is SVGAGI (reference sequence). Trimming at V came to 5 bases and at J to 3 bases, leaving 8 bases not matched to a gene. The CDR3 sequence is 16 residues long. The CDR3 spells CASSPMTGGGGNTIYF. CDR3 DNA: TGTGCCAGCAGTCCAATGACAGGGGGGGGTGGAAACACCATATATTTT.

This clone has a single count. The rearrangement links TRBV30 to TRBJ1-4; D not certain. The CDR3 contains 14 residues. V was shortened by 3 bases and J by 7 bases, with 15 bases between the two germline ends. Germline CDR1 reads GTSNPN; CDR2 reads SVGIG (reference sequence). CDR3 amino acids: CAWSGSPTGEKLFF. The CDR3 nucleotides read TGTGCCTGGAGCGGCTCTCCAACGGGTGAAAAACTGTTTTTT.

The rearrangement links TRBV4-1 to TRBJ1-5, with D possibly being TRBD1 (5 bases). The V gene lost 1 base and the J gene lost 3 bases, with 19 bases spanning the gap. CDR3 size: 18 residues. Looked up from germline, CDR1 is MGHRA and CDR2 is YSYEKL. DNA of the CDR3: TGCGCCAGCAGCCAAGCAAACATGGGCGGGGGGTACAATCAGCCCCAGCATTTT. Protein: CASSQANMGGGYNQPQHF.

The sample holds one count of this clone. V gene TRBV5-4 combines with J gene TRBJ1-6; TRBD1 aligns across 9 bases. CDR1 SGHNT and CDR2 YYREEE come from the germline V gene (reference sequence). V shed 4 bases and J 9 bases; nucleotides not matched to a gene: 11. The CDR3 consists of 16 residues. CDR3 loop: CASSSAGTGRSSPLHF. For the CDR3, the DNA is TGTGCCAGCAGCAGCGCCGGGACAGGGCGTAGTTCACCCCTCCACTTT.

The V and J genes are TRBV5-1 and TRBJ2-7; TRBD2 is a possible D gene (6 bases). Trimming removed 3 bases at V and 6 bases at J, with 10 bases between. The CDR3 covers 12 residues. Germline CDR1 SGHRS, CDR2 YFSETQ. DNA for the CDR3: TGCGCCAGCAGCTCGGCCGGGGGCGAGCAGTACTTC. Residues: CASSSAGGEQYF. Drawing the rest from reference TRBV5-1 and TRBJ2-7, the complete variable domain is KAGVTQTPRYLIKTRGQQVTLSCSPISGHRSVSWYQQTPGQGLQFLFEYFSETQRNKGNFPGRFSGRQFSNSRSEMNVSTLELGDSALYLCASSSAGGEQYFGPGTRLTVT.

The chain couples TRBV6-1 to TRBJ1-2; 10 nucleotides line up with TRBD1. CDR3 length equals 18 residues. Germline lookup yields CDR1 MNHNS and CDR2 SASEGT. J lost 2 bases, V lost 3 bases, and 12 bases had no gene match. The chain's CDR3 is CASSEFSGTGEENYGYTF. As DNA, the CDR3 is TGTGCCAGCAGTGAGTTTTCCGGGACAGGGGAGGAAAACTATGGCTACACCTTC.

In nucleotides, the CDR3 is TGTGCCAGCGGCGGACAGGGGGACACTGAAGCTTTCTTT. Translating it yields CASGGQGDTEAFF. This chain joins TRBV28 and TRBJ1-1; 10 bases agree with TRBD1. Losses at the gene ends were 8 bases for V and 3 bases for J; bases not matched to a gene: 3. The CDR3 extends over 13 amino acids. Germline lookup yields CDR1 MDHEN and CDR2 SYDVKM.

The CDR3 sequence is CASSFGRGRPREQYF. For the CDR3, the DNA is TGTGCCAGCAGTTTCGGGAGGGGGCGGCCTCGGGAGCAGTACTTC. The chain has TRBV27 and TRBJ2-7; weak D call: TRBD2 (8 bases). The CDR3 is 15 residues long. Trimming removed 3 bases from V and 7 bases from J, with 19 bases in between. CDR1 and CDR2 (germline): MNHEY, SMNVEV (reference sequence).

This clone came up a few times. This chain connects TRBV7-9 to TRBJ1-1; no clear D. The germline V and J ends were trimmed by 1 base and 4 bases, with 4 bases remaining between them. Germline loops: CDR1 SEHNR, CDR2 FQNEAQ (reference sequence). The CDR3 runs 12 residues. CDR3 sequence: CASSLVATEAFF. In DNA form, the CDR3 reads TGTGCCAGCAGCTTAGTGGCCACTGAAGCTTTCTTT. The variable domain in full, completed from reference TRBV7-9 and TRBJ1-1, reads DTGVSQNPRHKITKRGQNVTFRCDPISEHNRLYWYRQTLGQGPEFLTYFQNEAQLEKSRLLSDRFSAERPKGSFSTLEIQRTEQGDSAMYLCASSLVATEAFFGQGTRLTVV.

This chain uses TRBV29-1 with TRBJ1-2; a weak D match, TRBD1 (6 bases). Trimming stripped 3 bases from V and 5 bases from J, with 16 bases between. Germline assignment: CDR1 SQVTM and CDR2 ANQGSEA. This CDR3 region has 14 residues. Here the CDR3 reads CSVDGGSGAYGYTF. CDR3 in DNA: TGCAGCGTTGATGGGGGCTCAGGGGCATATGGCTACACCTTC. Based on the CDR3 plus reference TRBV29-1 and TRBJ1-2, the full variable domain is SAVISQKPSRDICQRGTSLTIQCQVDSQVTMMFWYRQQPGQSLTLIATANQGSEATYESGFVIDKFPISRPNLTFSTLTVSNMSPEDSSIYLCSVDGGSGAYGYTFGSGTRLTVV.